These 23 T cell receptor beta chains share one sample of origin, sequenced in a study of blood T cells in healthy people across ages. Next came a second PCR, run for about 7 to 11 cycles, which used a sample-barcoded 5' primer along with a J-beta primer mix. TCRdb reprocessed the 5' RACE reads via MiXCR and lists one record per CDR3 protein. The sample carries 700,000 or so distinct CDR3 sequences, roughly 41% recorded once. The sample was blood. These receptors all stem from a man older than 75 in good health.

This clonotype was found a few times. CDR3 sequence (DNA): TGTGCCAGCAGTCTACTTCACCAAGAGACCCAGTACTTC. This gives the protein CASSLLHQETQYF. The rearrangement uses TRBV6-2 or TRBV6-3 and TRBJ2-5; D not certain. CDR3 length equals 13 residues. The V end was cut by 5 bases, the J end by 0 bases, with 7 bases between. From germline, CDR1 is MNHEY and CDR2 SVGEGT.

The rearrangement joins TRBV7-2 to TRBJ2-7; a possible D gene is TRBD1 (6 bases). TRBJ2-5 matches the DNA end more closely, so the J call is doubtful. This CDR3 is built from 13 residues. The germline V gene has CDR1 SGHTA and CDR2 FQGNSA. This CDR3 is CASRRTGLETQYF. The CDR3 region has the DNA TGTGCCAGCAGACGCACAGGGCTCGAGACCCAGTACTTC.

The rearrangement joins TRBV6-2 or TRBV6-3 to TRBJ2-5, with D unresolved. This CDR3 contains 14 residues. V lost 1 base to trimming and J lost 6 bases, with 12 bases between them. Germline V CDR1 and CDR2: MNHEY, SVGEGT. The CDR3 region has the DNA TGTGCCAGCAGTTACTGGGCTGAAGAGAAGACCCAGTACTTC. The encoded protein is CASSYWAEEKTQYF.

The chain carries TRBV18 and TRBJ2-3; D remains unclear. Between the trimmed V and J ends, which lost 6 bases and 4 bases, there was a span of 8 bases. The CDR3 totals 12 residues. The germline gives CDR1 KGHSH, CDR2 LQKENI. DNA for the CDR3: TGTGCCAGCTCCCCGGCATCAGATACGCAGTATTTT. Its translation: CASSPASDTQYF.

DNA for the CDR3: TGCAGCGCATCGACCCTGAGGGATGAGCAGTTCTTC. Translation: CSASTLRDEQFF. The V and J genes are TRBV29-1 and TRBJ2-1; possible D gene TRBD2, 5 bases. The CDR3 totals 12 residues. CDR1 is SQVTM, CDR2 ANQGSEA, per germline. The V end lost 7 bases, the J end lost 8 bases, and 15 bases lay between the germline ends.

The chain uses TRBV18 and TRBJ2-5; D is perhaps TRBD1 (6 bases). The CDR3 is 14 amino acids. The germline V and J ends were trimmed by 5 bases and 2 bases, with 12 bases remaining between them. Germline values: CDR1 KGHSH, CDR2 LQKENI. For the CDR3, the DNA is TGTGCCAGCTCAGAGGAGACAGGTCAAGAGACCCAGTACTTC. Its protein is CASSEETGQETQYF.

The V call is TRBV6-2 or TRBV6-3, the J call TRBJ2-6; D unresolved. V lost 2 bases and J lost 2, with 19 bases in between. Germline CDR1 is MNHEY and CDR2 is SVGEGT. The CDR3 has 19 amino acids. DNA of the CDR3: TGTGCCAGCAGTTACCGCGGTCGGTGGGTAGGGCCTGGGGCCAACGTCCTGACTTTC. Encoded protein: CASSYRGRWVGPGANVLTF.

The rearrangement links TRBV11-3 to TRBJ2-7, with 7 bases aligning to TRBD1. Judging by the DNA end, TRBJ2-5 fits better; the J call may be wrong. CDR3 length: 16 amino acids. Per the germline V gene, CDR1 is SGHNT and CDR2 is YENEEA. The DNA of the CDR3 is TGTGCCAGCAGCCTACGGACAGGTGGCGACCAAGAGACCCAGTACTTC. It is translated as CASSLRTGGDQETQYF.

The DNA for the CDR3 is TGCAGTGCTAGAGTCGCTGCCGCGACAGATACGCAGTATTTT. Translation: CSARVAAATDTQYF. The chain links TRBV20-1 to TRBJ2-3; D unresolved. CDR1 and CDR2 from the germline V gene are DFQATT and SNEGSKA (reference sequence). The length of the CDR3 is 14 residues. V shed 1 base and J shed 3 bases, with 11 bases lying between them.

This clonotype was seen more than once but under ten times. The chain employs TRBV7-8 and TRBJ1-6; TRBD1 might be the D (5 bases). Germline CDR1 is SGHVS and CDR2 is FQNEAQ. This CDR3 contains 19 residues. Trimming stripped 5 bases from V and 1 base from J, with 21 bases between. CDR3 sequence (DNA): TGTGCCAGCAGCCCCCAAAACATTATGGGGGGATCCTATAATTCACCCCTCCACTTT. This codes for CASSPQNIMGGSYNSPLHF.

This clonotype was picked up a small number of times. The chain employs TRBV29-1 and TRBJ2-2; D might be TRBD2 (6 bases). The germline V gene encodes CDR1 SQVTM and CDR2 ANQGSEA. The CDR3 runs to 13 residues. The V and J ends lost 7 bases and 0 bases respectively, with 9 bases between them. In DNA form, the CDR3 reads TGCAGCGCCGGGACTGCGAACACCGGGGAGCTGTTTTTT. This gives the protein CSAGTANTGELFF.

A word on this clonotype: A read error is possible here, since a much larger clone lies one base away. This chain connects TRBV20-1 to TRBJ1-5, with D unclear. The V end was cut by 2 bases, the J end by 0 bases, with 2 bases between. There are 12 residues in the CDR3. Germline V gene lookup returns CDR1 DFQATT and CDR2 SNEGSKA (reference sequence). The CDR3 nucleotides read TGCAGTGCTAGATTTAGCAATCAGCCCCAGCATTTT. It is translated as CSARFSNQPQHF.

CDR3 DNA: TGCGCCAGCAGCCAAGATCGTATGGGCATTCAGTACTTC. Residues: CASSQDRMGIQYF. J is TRBJ2-4 and V is TRBV4-1; D is unresolved. V shed 0 bases and J shed 9 bases, with 9 bases lying between them. The CDR3 length is 13 residues. Germline CDR1 MGHRA, CDR2 YSYEKL.

This clonotype came up a few times. The CDR3 nucleotides read TGTGCCAGCAGCGTAGGTGGGGGGGCCCACGAGCAGTACTTC. Residues: CASSVGGGAHEQYF. The rearrangement joins TRBV9 to TRBJ2-7, with a weak D call TRBD2 (7 bases). The CDR3 runs to 14 residues. Germline V lookup: CDR1 SGDLS, CDR2 YYNGEE. V was shortened by 0 bases and J by 5 bases, with 12 bases between the two germline ends.

This clonotype has only a few counts. V usage is TRBV4-3 and J usage is TRBJ2-1, with D hard to call. Germline values: CDR1 LGHNA, CDR2 YSLEER. There are 13 residues in the CDR3. The V end lost 0 bases, the J end lost 6 bases, and 6 bases lay between the germline ends. CDR3 residues: CASSQDVSNEQFF. For the CDR3, the DNA is TGCGCCAGCAGCCAAGATGTAAGCAATGAGCAGTTCTTC.

The J gene is TRBJ2-1, the V gene TRBV11-3; perhaps TRBD1 as D (5 bases). CDR1 SGHNT and CDR2 YENEEA come from the germline V gene. The CDR3 spans 13 residues. V was clipped by 2 bases and J by 5 bases, with 7 bases between them. DNA for the CDR3: TGTGCCAGCAGCTTACACAGGAACAATGAGCAGTTCTTC. This translates into CASSLHRNNEQFF.

Remarks on this clonotype: It may be a read error: a sequence one base away is much more abundant. This chain joins TRBV7-2 and TRBJ2-3; D uncertain. V gave up 4 bases and J gave up 2 bases, with 10 bases separating them. CDR3 length: 14 amino acids. Per the germline V gene, CDR1 is SGHTA and CDR2 is FQGNSA. The CDR3 DNA is TGTGCCAGCAGCTCACAGCTAGACACAGATACGCAGTATTTT. This translates into CASSSQLDTDTQYF.

The chain is built from TRBV5-1 and TRBJ2-6; D remains unclear. V gave up 5 bases and J gave up 0 bases, with 9 bases separating them. In germline, CDR1 is SGHRS, CDR2 YFSETQ. The CDR3 has 15 residues. CDR3 in DNA: TGCGCCAGCAGAATGGAGAGCTCTGGGGCCAACGTCCTGACTTTC. Translating gives CASRMESSGANVLTF.

This chain uses TRBV20-1 with TRBJ2-1; 9 bases align to TRBD1. This CDR3 has 15 residues. Trimming removed 6 bases from V and 8 bases from J; junction bases left unmatched: 14. Germline CDR1 and CDR2: DFQATT and SNEGSKA (reference sequence). DNA of the CDR3: TGCAGTGCGCCGACCGGGACAGGGAGATACGATGAGCAGTTCTTC. This gives the protein CSAPTGTGRYDEQFF.

The gene calls are TRBV20-1 and TRBJ2-1; no clear D gene. Per germline, CDR1 DFQATT and CDR2 SNEGSKA (reference sequence). This CDR3 has 14 amino acids. V lost 5 bases and J 0 bases, leaving 11 bases between the germline ends. The CDR3: CSAWRISSYNEQFF. The CDR3 region has the DNA TGCAGTGCTTGGCGGATAAGCTCCTACAATGAGCAGTTCTTC.

As to this clonotype: Compared with germline, one end of the junction differs, possibly owing to a read error. V usage is TRBV9 and J usage is TRBJ2-3, with D possibly called TRBD1 or TRBD2 (5 bases each). The CDR3 length is 16 residues. CDR1 and CDR2 (germline): SGDLS, YYNGEE. CDR3 DNA: TGTGCCAGCAGCGTTGGGGGACCCCGCGGCACAGATACGCATTATTTT. Translated, it gives CASSVGGPRGTDTHYF.

This chain links TRBV6-5 with TRBJ1-1; 7 bases align to TRBD1. Trimming cost V 7 bases and J 2 bases; bases outside gene matches: 7. Looked up from germline, CDR1 is MNHEY and CDR2 is SVGAGI. The CDR3 runs 14 residues. The CDR3 sequence: CASKRDSLNTEAFF. Written as DNA, the CDR3 is TGTGCCAGCAAAAGGGACAGCCTAAACACTGAAGCTTTCTTT.

This clonotype was observed a handful of times. The chain has TRBV5-1 and TRBJ1-2; 8 positions agree with TRBD1. In germline, CDR1 is SGHRS, CDR2 YFSETQ. The CDR3 loop spans 14 amino acids. Trimming took 4 bases from V and 7 from J; bases not matched to a gene: 9. The CDR3 DNA reads TGCGCCAGCAGCGTGGTCCAGGGGGCGGCTGGCTACACCTTC. This gives the protein CASSVVQGAAGYTF. Together with reference TRBV5-1 and TRBJ1-2, the CDR3 gives the full variable domain: KAGVTQTPRYLIKTRGQQVTLSCSPISGHRSVSWYQQTPGQGLQFLFEYFSETQRNKGNFPGRFSGRQFSNSRSEMNVSTLELGDSALYLCASSVVQGAAGYTFGSGTRLTVV.